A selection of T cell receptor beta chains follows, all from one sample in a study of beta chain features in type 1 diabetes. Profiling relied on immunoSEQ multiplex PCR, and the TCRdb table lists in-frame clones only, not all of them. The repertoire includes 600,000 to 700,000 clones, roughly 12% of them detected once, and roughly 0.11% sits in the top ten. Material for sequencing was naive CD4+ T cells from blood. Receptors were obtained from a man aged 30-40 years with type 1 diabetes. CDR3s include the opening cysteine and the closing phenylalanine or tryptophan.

CDR3aa: CSSLGLNEQFF
v_gene: TRBV29-1
j_gene: TRBJ2-1

CDR3aa: CASRRQGGGETQYF
v_gene: TRBV19
j_gene: TRBJ2-5

CDR3aa: CASSPRVEGETQYF
v_gene: TRBV4-2
j_gene: TRBJ2-5

CDR3aa: CSADSDLPAQYF
v_gene: TRBV29-1
j_gene: TRBJ2-3

CDR3aa: CASSRTLEGYEQYF
v_gene: TRBV11-2
j_gene: TRBJ2-7

CDR3aa: CASSQDDRYEQYF
v_gene: TRBV4-3
j_gene: TRBJ2-7

CDR3aa: CAISESNRQGNQPQHF
v_gene: TRBV10-3
j_gene: TRBJ1-5

CDR3aa: CASRLRDSPGGEFF
v_gene: TRBV7-2
j_gene: TRBJ2-1

CDR3aa: CASSLAGGATSYEQYF
v_gene: TRBV7-2
j_gene: TRBJ2-7

CDR3aa: CASSLTRGPSYEQYF
v_gene: TRBV7-2
j_gene: TRBJ2-7

CDR3aa: CASSQDKAGVTERFF
v_gene: TRBV4-3
j_gene: TRBJ2-1

CDR3aa: CASSLGPDNEQFF
v_gene: TRBV7-2
j_gene: TRBJ2-1

CDR3aa: CATSKGQGAPGANVLTF
v_gene: TRBV15
j_gene: TRBJ2-6

CDR3aa: CASSNPGTGFYGYTF
v_gene: TRBV14
j_gene: TRBJ1-2

CDR3aa: CASSGGAVGSTEAFF
v_gene: TRBV6-5
j_gene: TRBJ1-1

CDR3aa: CASSGTSGYNEQFF
v_gene: TRBV9
j_gene: TRBJ2-1

CDR3aa: CASSSNRGPGEKLFF
v_gene: TRBV7-2
j_gene: TRBJ1-4

CDR3aa: CAWRAATNEKLFF
v_gene: TRBV30
j_gene: TRBJ1-4

CDR3aa: CASSSTHSPYEQYF
v_gene: TRBV11-2
j_gene: TRBJ2-7

CDR3aa: CASNIKTSSGTEAFF
v_gene: TRBV7-2
j_gene: TRBJ1-1

CDR3aa: CASSRSYEQYF
v_gene: TRBV7-2
j_gene: TRBJ2-7

CDR3aa: CASSQEWTGSYQPQHF
v_gene: TRBV4-1
j_gene: TRBJ1-5

CDR3aa: CASSQYAGRQPQHF
v_gene: TRBV4-3
j_gene: TRBJ1-5

CDR3aa: CASSMTGRSYNEQFF
v_gene: TRBV7-6
j_gene: TRBJ2-1

CDR3aa: CASSPGQGVIYEQYF
v_gene: TRBV19
j_gene: TRBJ2-7

CDR3aa: CSVEGKTGGKDYGYTF
v_gene: TRBV29-1
j_gene: TRBJ1-2

CDR3aa: CASSELGIEETQYF
v_gene: TRBV25-1
j_gene: TRBJ2-5

CDR3aa: CSVEVFRGAPRDTQYF
v_gene: TRBV29-1
j_gene: TRBJ2-3

CDR3aa: CSVGLTGVDEKLFF
v_gene: TRBV29-1
j_gene: TRBJ1-4

CDR3aa: CASSSPRTVDYEQYF
v_gene: TRBV5-4
j_gene: TRBJ2-7

CDR3aa: CASSMRPGQGRDGYTF
v_gene: TRBV5-1
j_gene: TRBJ1-2

CDR3aa: CASSFVGEDSPLHF
v_gene: TRBV5-1
j_gene: TRBJ1-6

CDR3aa: CASSLSSGVGLSSYNEQFF
v_gene: TRBV5-1
j_gene: TRBJ2-1

CDR3aa: CASSMSRETEAFF
v_gene: TRBV19
j_gene: TRBJ1-1

CDR3aa: CASSAPGEGDHNEQFF
v_gene: TRBV21-1
j_gene: TRBJ2-1

CDR3aa: CAISGTGGSYNEQFF
v_gene: TRBV10-3
j_gene: TRBJ2-1

CDR3aa: CASSPSAPEETQYF
v_gene: TRBV18
j_gene: TRBJ2-5

CDR3aa: CASSQGVQANYGYTF
v_gene: TRBV4-3
j_gene: TRBJ1-2

CDR3aa: CASSYAGSGANVLTF
v_gene: TRBV6-5
j_gene: TRBJ2-6

CDR3aa: CASSKGQGTLSANEKLFF
v_gene: TRBV4-3
j_gene: TRBJ1-4

CDR3aa: CASSPGTYSNQPQHF
v_gene: TRBV7-2
j_gene: TRBJ1-5

CDR3aa: CASSFMEELFF
v_gene: TRBV5-1
j_gene: TRBJ2-2

CDR3aa: CASSQGSQRNEKLFF
v_gene: TRBV14
j_gene: TRBJ1-4

CDR3aa: CASSPAPDTQYF
v_gene: TRBV4-1
j_gene: TRBJ2-3

CDR3aa: CASTRPGTNTDTQYF
v_gene: TRBV7-9
j_gene: TRBJ2-3

CDR3aa: CASSLRTGMNIQYF
v_gene: TRBV5-6
j_gene: TRBJ2-4

CDR3aa: CASSLGPGRIYEQYF
v_gene: TRBV7-2
j_gene: TRBJ2-7

CDR3aa: CATLGQTKSVYEQYF
v_gene: TRBV10-3
j_gene: TRBJ2-7

CDR3aa: CASSRRRVGEAPRSYGYTF
v_gene: TRBV7-2
j_gene: TRBJ1-2

CDR3aa: CASSSNTGAVDQPQHF
v_gene: TRBV19
j_gene: TRBJ1-5

CDR3aa: CASSLDSGSRGAHSPLHF
v_gene: TRBV5-1
j_gene: TRBJ1-6

CDR3aa: CSVETGTDYGYTF
v_gene: TRBV29-1
j_gene: TRBJ1-2

CDR3aa: CASSSRQADYNSPLHF
v_gene: TRBV7-9
j_gene: TRBJ1-6

CDR3aa: CASSSRQGGYEQYF
v_gene: TRBV5-1
j_gene: TRBJ2-7

CDR3aa: CASSLKTAGDSNQPQHF
v_gene: TRBV7-2
j_gene: TRBJ1-5

CDR3aa: CASSLSSDTQYF
v_gene: TRBV7-9
j_gene: TRBJ2-3

CDR3aa: CASSLDGETQYF
v_gene: TRBV5-5
j_gene: TRBJ2-5

CDR3aa: CASRSPGQHTQYF
v_gene: TRBV2
j_gene: TRBJ2-3

CDR3aa: CASSPAAGGPREQYF
v_gene: TRBV18
j_gene: TRBJ2-7